This T cell receptor beta chain was identified during a study of T cells in narcolepsy. Findings and caveats of the study: Same-patient CSF and blood CD4+ T cell clonotypes included HCRT-specific and TRIB2-specific autoreactive ones. Some memory CD4+ repertoires had no autoreactive clone sequences.

This clone has just one count. Its specificity is unknown. Deletions cut 2 bases from V and 7 bases from J, with 12 bases between. CDR1 is SGHTA and CDR2 is FQGNSA in the germline V gene. The CDR3 loop spans 13 amino acids. Assay: immunoSEQ multiplex PCR; the TCRdb copy retains only in-frame clones and omits some. In the table there are under 40,000 clones, under 85% of which are singletons. The chain links TRBV7-2 to TRBJ2-7, with a weak D call TRBD2 (6 bases). Sequenced material: memory (CD45RA-) CD4+ T cells from blood. This clonotype originated in a human donor in good health. The DNA for the CDR3 is TGTGCCAGCAGCTTAATAGGTGGAGGGGAGCAGTACTTC. This codes for CASSLIGGGEQYF. The variable domain in full, with the rest retrieved from reference TRBV7-2 and TRBJ2-7, is GAGVSQSPSNKVTEKGKDVELRCDPISGHTALYWYRQSLGQGLEFLIYFQGNSAPDKSGLPSDRFSAERTGGSVSTLTIQRTQQEDSAVYLCASSLIGGGEQYFGPGTRLTVT.